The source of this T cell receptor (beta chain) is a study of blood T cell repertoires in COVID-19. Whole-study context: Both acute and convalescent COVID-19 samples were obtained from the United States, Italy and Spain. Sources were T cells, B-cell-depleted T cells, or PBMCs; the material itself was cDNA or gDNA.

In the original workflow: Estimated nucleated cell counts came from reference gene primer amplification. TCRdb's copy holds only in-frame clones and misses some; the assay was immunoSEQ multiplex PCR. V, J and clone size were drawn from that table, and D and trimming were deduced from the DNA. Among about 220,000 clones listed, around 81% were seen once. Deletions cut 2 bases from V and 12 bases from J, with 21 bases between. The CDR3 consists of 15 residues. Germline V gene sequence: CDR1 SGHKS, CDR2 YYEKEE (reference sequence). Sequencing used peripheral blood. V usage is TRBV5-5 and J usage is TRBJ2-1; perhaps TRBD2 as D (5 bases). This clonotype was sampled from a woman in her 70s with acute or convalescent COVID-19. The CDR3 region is CASSFLLAGGPGQFF. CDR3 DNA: TGTGCCAGCAGCTTCCTGTTGGCAGGAGGTCCGGGGCAGTTCTTC.